The sequence of this T cell receptor (beta chain) was determined in a study of T cell repertoires in aging, cancer and after chemotherapy. TRB rearrangements spanning V, D and J were amplified using mixed TRB-A/B primers. TCRdb re-derived calls from the multiplex PCR reads in MiXCR, one entry per CDR3 protein. The sample lists around 600 distinct CDR3 sequences, roughly 21% seen once, with about 61% in the top ten. Amplification of TCR beta used genomic DNA extracted from peripheral blood. V dropped 3 bases and J dropped 3 bases, with 18 bases sitting between them. Germline lookup yields CDR1 SGHRS and CDR2 YFSETQ. The CDR3 runs 16 residues. This clonotype has only a few counts.

The sequenced sample was blood. This chain joins TRBV5-1 and TRBJ1-2; possibly TRBD1 for D (5 bases). The clonotype was recovered from a human donor with a blood cancer. CDR3 DNA sequence: TGCGCCAGCAGCTCGTGGCCGGCGCAGGGTGACTATGGCTACACCTTC. Protein sequence: CASSSWPAQGDYGYTF.